A selection of T cell receptor beta chains follows, all from one sample in a study of T-cell memory formation after mild COVID-19. TCRdb used MiXCR to reprocess the 5' RACE reads, holding one entry per CDR3 protein. Of around 390,000 distinct CDR3 sequences in the sample, roughly 15% are singletons; the top ten hold 20% to 25%. Sequenced material: PBMCs or a T cell subset sorted from them (not recorded which). Receptors were obtained from a man aged 18 to 30 who had mild COVID-19 (a few samples of this study predate the infection). Cell type and time point are not known. CDR3s leave out the opening cysteine and the closing phenylalanine or tryptophan.

V,J,CDR3
TRBV4-2,TRBJ2-7,ASSQDGGTGTSEQY
TRBV5-4,TRBJ2-5,ASSLAGGARETQY
TRBV27,TRBJ2-3,ASKGAPGTSGQSTDTQY
TRBV7-2,TRBJ2-3,ASSSRDTQY
TRBV7-2,TRBJ2-5,ASSLGLPQETQY
TRBV5-1,TRBJ1-4,ASSYGRGVDEKLF
TRBV6-5,TRBJ2-7,ASSYSASRESEQY
TRBV18,TRBJ1-5,ASSPIGQGSNQPQH
TRBV20-1,TRBJ2-1,SARGASSYNEQF
TRBV29-1,TRBJ1-2,SVGHSWGNYGYT
TRBV4-3,TRBJ2-4,ASSQDHPSGGGTIQY
TRBV6-2/TRBV6-3,TRBJ2-2,ASSPLGAGELF
TRBV7-6,TRBJ1-1,ASSSGWGGNTEAF
TRBV5-6,TRBJ2-1,ASIQLGTPYNEQF
TRBV20-1,TRBJ2-1,SAPRGSYNEQF
TRBV5-1,TRBJ2-3,ASSLAQETDTQY
TRBV5-1,TRBJ2-3,ASSSGLTTDTQY
TRBV20-1,TRBJ1-2,SARQANYGYT
TRBV6-2/TRBV6-3,TRBJ2-1,ASSYLWRGGRNEQF
TRBV9,TRBJ1-6,ASMDRVFYNSPLH
TRBV27,TRBJ1-2,ASSFGGTNYGYT
TRBV12-3/TRBV12-4,TRBJ1-2,ASGDRGEGRMDGYT
TRBV11-2,TRBJ1-1,ASSLYHSPNTEAF
TRBV5-1,TRBJ2-5,ASSLGAKETQY
TRBV4-1,TRBJ1-1,ASSFRTLNTEAF
TRBV5-1,TRBJ2-7,ASTSGEQLPYEQY
TRBV7-2,TRBJ2-3,ASSLFAGSPTDTQY
TRBV9,TRBJ2-3,ASSVGLEDTQY
TRBV27,TRBJ1-1,ASSLSGGGSEAF
TRBV5-4,TRBJ2-3,ASSPGATQY
TRBV5-1,TRBJ2-3,ASSPFGPPDTQY
TRBV7-2,TRBJ1-2,ASSFLGPVINPNYGYT
TRBV24-1,TRBJ2-1,ATSGPGIDEQF
TRBV6-6,TRBJ1-1,ASTTARGGLNTEAF
TRBV5-6,TRBJ1-6,ASSLPDTTYSPLH
TRBV18,TRBJ2-3,ASSPGLAGTYTDTQY
TRBV6-6,TRBJ1-6,ASSYPLGQGGFSPLH
TRBV10-3,TRBJ2-3,AISDWTVSTDTQY
TRBV6-2/TRBV6-3,TRBJ2-3,ASGHSRDTQY
TRBV7-9,TRBJ2-1,ASSSTSGGWNEQF
TRBV15,TRBJ2-2,AAGTLHTGELF
TRBV5-1,TRBJ2-5,ASSWTGPHETQY
TRBV27,TRBJ2-3,ASSSRLAGGTDTQY
TRBV7-2,TRBJ2-1,ASSSFNTVLGEQF
TRBV4-2,TRBJ2-5,ASSQGRYQETQY
TRBV7-6,TRBJ1-1,ASSFRQGSTEAF
TRBV5-4,TRBJ1-1,ASSGGGARKNTEAF
TRBV4-3,TRBJ2-2,ASSQQLGGTGELF
TRBV13,TRBJ1-1,ASSPGREHTEAF
TRBV10-3,TRBJ2-5,AIRSSGGQETQY
TRBV7-9,TRBJ1-3,ASSLVGIPGNTIY
TRBV7-9,TRBJ2-2,ASSRRGFEAGELF
TRBV7-2,TRBJ2-7,ASRPTSGYEQY
TRBV7-2,TRBJ1-2,ASSSRRPFANYGYT